The sequence of this T cell receptor beta chain was determined in a study of blood T cell repertoires in COVID-19. Patients at the Seattle site were enrolled during active infection and followed longitudinally. The CDR3 has 16 residues. After removal of 2 bases from V and 6 bases from J, the junction contained 10 bases not matched to a gene. Germline V lookup: CDR1 LNHNV, CDR2 YYDKDF (reference sequence). In the original workflow: Reference gene primer amplification in the assay estimated nucleated cell counts. Measured with immunoSEQ multiplex PCR; TCRdb has only the in-frame clones, and not every one. V, J and clone size derive from that table, while D and trimming were established from the DNA sequence. The data contain roughly 150,000 clones, around 81% of them singletons.

This TCR derives from a woman older than 75 with COVID-19, enrolled during active disease. The J gene is TRBJ2-3, the V gene TRBV15; 8 nucleotides agree with TRBD2. What was sequenced was peripheral blood. DNA for the CDR3: TGTGCCACCAGCAGATTACCGGGACTAGGGGGGGATACGCAGTATTTT. Translation: CATSRLPGLGGDTQYF.